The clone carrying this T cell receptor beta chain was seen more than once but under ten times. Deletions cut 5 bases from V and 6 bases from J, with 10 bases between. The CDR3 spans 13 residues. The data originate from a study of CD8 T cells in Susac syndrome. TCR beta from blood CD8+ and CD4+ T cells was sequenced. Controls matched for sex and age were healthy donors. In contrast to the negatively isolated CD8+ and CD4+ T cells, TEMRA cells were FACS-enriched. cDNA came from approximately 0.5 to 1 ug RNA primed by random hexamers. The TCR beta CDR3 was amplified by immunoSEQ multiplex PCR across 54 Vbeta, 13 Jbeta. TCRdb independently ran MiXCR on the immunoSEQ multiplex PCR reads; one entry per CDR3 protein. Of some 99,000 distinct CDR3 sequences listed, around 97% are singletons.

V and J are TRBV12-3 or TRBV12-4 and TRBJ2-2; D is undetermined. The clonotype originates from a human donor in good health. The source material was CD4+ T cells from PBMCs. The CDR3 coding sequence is TGTGCCAGCAGTCTGACTGGGGCCGGGGAGCTGTTTTTT. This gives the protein CASSLTGAGELFF.